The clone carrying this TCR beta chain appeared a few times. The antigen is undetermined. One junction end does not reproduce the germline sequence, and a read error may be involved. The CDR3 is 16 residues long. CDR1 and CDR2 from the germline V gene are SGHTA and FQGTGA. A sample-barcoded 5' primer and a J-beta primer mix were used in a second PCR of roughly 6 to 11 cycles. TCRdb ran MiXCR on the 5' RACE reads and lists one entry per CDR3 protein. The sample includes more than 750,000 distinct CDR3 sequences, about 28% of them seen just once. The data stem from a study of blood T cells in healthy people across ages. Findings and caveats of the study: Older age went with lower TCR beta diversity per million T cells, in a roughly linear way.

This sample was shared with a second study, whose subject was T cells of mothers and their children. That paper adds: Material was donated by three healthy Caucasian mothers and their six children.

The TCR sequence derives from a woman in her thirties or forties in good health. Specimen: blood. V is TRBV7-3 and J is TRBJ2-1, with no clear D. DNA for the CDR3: TGTGCCAGCAGCTTAGCAGGCAGTGGCAGGTTCAATGAACAGTTCTTC. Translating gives CASSLAGSGRFNEQFF.